The 30 T cell receptor beta chains presented below share a single source sample, sequenced in a study of T cells in Graves' hyperthyroidism and ophthalmopathy. RNA transcripts provided the source from which TCR beta CDR3 regions were amplified. Primed by the HTBI set, a first-round RT-PCR was run on the TCR CDR3. MiXCR was run by TCRdb on the multiplex PCR reads, yielding one entry per CDR3 protein. Of around 500,000 distinct CDR3 sequences in the sample, about 20% were seen once. Sequenced input: blood. The receptors stem from a woman aged 65 to 85 with Graves' ophthalmopathy.

This clonotype came up many times. The chain combines TRBV6-1 with TRBJ2-1; 14 bases are a match to TRBD2. The CDR3 sequence is 17 residues long. Germline trimming cut 7 bases from V and 1 base from J; bases unmatched to any gene: 6. The V gene's germline CDR1 is MNHNS and CDR2 SASEGT. The DNA for the CDR3 is TGTGCCAGCACAGGGACTAGCGGGAGAATATCCTACAATGAGCAGTTCTTC. Its translation is CASTGTSGRISYNEQFF.

J is TRBJ2-1 and V is TRBV4-1; perhaps TRBD1 as D (5 bases). V shed 0 bases and J shed 4 bases, with 10 bases lying between them. Germline CDR1 MGHRA, CDR2 YSYEKL. The CDR3 consists of 15 residues. CDR3 sequence: CASSQEGREYNEQFF. The CDR3 region has the DNA TGCGCCAGCAGCCAAGAGGGCAGGGAATACAATGAGCAGTTCTTC.

This clonotype was picked up many times. This chain connects TRBV11-2 to TRBJ2-3, with D perhaps TRBD2 (6 bases). Trimming stripped 5 bases from V and 2 bases from J, with 14 bases between. The CDR3 totals 15 residues. Germline V lookup: CDR1 SGHAT, CDR2 FQNNGV. The chain's CDR3 is CASSGGAGYTDTQYF. The CDR3 coding sequence is TGTGCCAGCAGCGGAGGGGCAGGCTACACAGATACGCAGTATTTT.

As concerns this clonotype: The junction differs from germline at one of its ends, possibly a read error. The chain joins TRBV11-2 to TRBJ1-3, with D possibly being TRBD1 (5 bases). From germline, CDR1 is SGHAT and CDR2 FQNNGV. The CDR3 is 16 amino acids. CDR3 sequence (DNA): TGTGCCAGCAGCTTAGGGGACCCAAAATCTGGGAACACCATATATTTT. Its protein product is CASSLGDPKSGNTIYF.

J is TRBJ2-1 and V is TRBV5-1; D ambiguous. CDR3 length: 19 amino acids. V gave up 4 bases and J gave up 1 base, with 24 bases separating them. Germline CDR1 reads SGHRS; CDR2 reads YFSETQ. This chain's CDR3 is CASSHPSRSGSSSYNEQFF. CDR3 nucleotide sequence: TGCGCCAGCAGCCACCCGAGCCGGTCAGGCAGCTCATCCTACAATGAGCAGTTCTTC.

As concerns this clonotype: At one end, the junction sequence differs from germline, possibly due to a read error. The chain uses TRBV5-1 and TRBJ2-4, with D unresolved. CDR1 is SGHRS, CDR2 YFSETQ, per germline. This CDR3 spans 16 amino acids. CDR3 in DNA: TGTGCCAGCAGCCGACAATCATTACTAGCCAAAAACATTCAGTACTTC. It specifies CASSRQSLLAKNIQYF.

The chain carries TRBV18 and TRBJ2-1; 7 bases map to TRBD1. The germline CDR1 and CDR2 sequences are KGHSH and LQKENI. V lost 4 bases to trimming and J lost 6 bases; unmatched junction nucleotides: 9. This CDR3 has 15 amino acids. The CDR3 protein is CASSHFGTELNEQFF. In DNA form, the CDR3 reads TGTGCCAGCTCACACTTCGGGACAGAACTCAATGAGCAGTTCTTC.

J is TRBJ1-1 and V is TRBV30; the D gene is possibly TRBD1 (5 bases). This CDR3 region has 12 residues. Germline lookup yields CDR1 GTSNPN and CDR2 SVGIG (reference sequence). The CDR3 bases are TGTGCAGGACGGGGGTTGGACACTGAAGCTTTCTTT. This gives the protein CAGRGLDTEAFF.

As DNA, the CDR3 is TGTGCCAGCTCACCGCCTCAACCCAGTGAGCAGTTCTTC. This translates into CASSPPQPSEQFF. J is TRBJ2-1 and V is TRBV18, with D unclear. This CDR3 spans 13 amino acids. CDR1 and CDR2 from the germline V gene are KGHSH and LQKENI. Trimming took 3 bases from V and 9 from J, leaving 12 bases between them.

This chain uses TRBV11-2 with TRBJ2-1, with D perhaps assigned TRBD1 or TRBD2 (5 bases each). V was clipped by 8 bases and J by 8 bases, with 19 bases between them. This CDR3 is built from 14 residues. Germline-derived CDR1 and CDR2 are SGHAT and FQNNGV. The CDR3 is CASVRGLGWDEQFF. The CDR3, as DNA: TGTGCCAGCGTGAGGGGCCTCGGCTGGGATGAGCAGTTCTTC.

J is TRBJ2-1 and V is TRBV6-4, with TRBD2 identical over 9 bases. J gave up 0 bases and V 8 bases, and 5 bases lay outside the gene matches. The CDR3 consists of 15 residues. Germline V gene sequence: CDR1 MRHNA, CDR2 SNTAGT. The CDR3 reads CASSSGTRSYNEQFF. The CDR3 DNA sequence: TGTGCCAGCTCTAGCGGGACCCGCTCCTACAATGAGCAGTTCTTC.

On this clonotype: One end of the junction fails to match germline, which may point to a read error. This chain links TRBV6-2 or TRBV6-3 with TRBJ1-5; D not resolved. Germline V CDR1 and CDR2: MNHEY, SVGEGT. The CDR3 consists of 11 residues. In DNA, the CDR3 is TGTGCCAGCAGGCAAAATCAGCCCCGGCATTTT. Its protein is CASRQNQPRHF.

The CDR3 nucleotides read TGCAGTGCTAGAAAAGTATCGAACGAGCAGTACTTC. As protein: CSARKVSNEQYF. The V gene is TRBV20-1, the J gene TRBJ2-7; D call uncertain. V was trimmed by 2 bases and J by 5 bases, leaving 10 bases between them. This CDR3 is built from 12 residues. Germline CDR1 and CDR2: DFQATT and SNEGSKA (reference sequence).

This clonotype has more than one count but fewer than ten. The chain links TRBV28 to TRBJ1-1; the D is unclear. The CDR3 totals 14 residues. The germline V and J ends were trimmed by 5 bases and 3 bases, with 13 bases remaining between them. Germline loops: CDR1 MDHEN, CDR2 SYDVKM. In DNA, the CDR3 is TGTGCCAGCAGTAAAGGGAGATTGGACACTGAAGCTTTCTTT. It is translated as CASSKGRLDTEAFF. Supplemented by reference TRBV28 and TRBJ1-1, the full variable domain reads DVKVTQSSRYLVKRTGEKVFLECVQDMDHENMFWYRQDPGLGLRLIYFSYDVKMKEKGDIPEGYSVSREKKERFSLILESASTNQTSMYLCASSKGRLDTEAFFGQGTRLTVV.

This sequence joins TRBV7-2 and TRBJ2-1, with D unresolved. V lost 3 bases and J 8 bases, leaving 8 bases between the germline ends. This CDR3 has 12 residues. Per the germline V gene, CDR1 is SGHTA and CDR2 is FQGNSA. Here the CDR3 reads CASSFPWDEQFF. The CDR3 DNA is TGTGCCAGCAGCTTTCCTTGGGATGAGCAGTTCTTC.

This clonotype was seen repeatedly, ten times or more. V gene TRBV28 combines with J gene TRBJ1-1; D ambiguous. The CDR3 loop spans 14 amino acids. With 5 bases removed from V and 1 base from J, the gap between germline ends came to 11 bases. The germline V gene encodes CDR1 MDHEN and CDR2 SYDVKM. CDR3 coding DNA: TGTGCCAGCAGTGATCTATATGGGAACACTGAAGCTTTCTTT. Translated, it gives CASSDLYGNTEAFF. The entire variable domain, with the rest obtained from reference TRBV28 and TRBJ1-1, is as follows: DVKVTQSSRYLVKRTGEKVFLECVQDMDHENMFWYRQDPGLGLRLIYFSYDVKMKEKGDIPEGYSVSREKKERFSLILESASTNQTSMYLCASSDLYGNTEAFFGQGTRLTVV.

At least ten counts were recorded for this clonotype. The chain uses TRBV2 and TRBJ1-2; D perhaps matches TRBD1 (5 bases). The CDR3 length is 12 residues. V was shortened by 4 bases and J by 8 bases, with 11 bases between the two germline ends. Looked up from germline, CDR1 is SNHLY and CDR2 is FYNNEI. CDR3 sequence (DNA): TGTGCCAGCAGTGTCCTAAGGGGCGGCTACACCTTC. This translates into CASSVLRGGYTF. Together with reference TRBV2 and TRBJ1-2, the CDR3 gives the full variable domain: EPEVTQTPSHQVTQMGQEVILRCVPISNHLYFYWYRQILGQKVEFLVSFYNNEISEKSEIFDDQFSVERPDGSNFTLKIRSTKLEDSAMYFCASSVLRGGYTFGSGTRLTVV.

This rearrangement joins TRBV6-2 or TRBV6-3 to TRBJ2-6, with TRBD1 identical over 8 bases. This CDR3 is built from 17 residues. Germline loops: CDR1 MNHEY, CDR2 SVGEGT. J gave up 1 base and V 6 bases, and 8 bases lay outside the gene matches. The CDR3: CASSVRRGRSGANVLTF. As DNA, the CDR3 is TGTGCCAGCAGCGTCCGCAGGGGGCGGTCTGGGGCCAACGTCCTGACTTTC.

At least ten counts were recorded for this clonotype. The J gene is TRBJ2-2, the V gene TRBV6-2 or TRBV6-3; D might be TRBD1 or TRBD2, each matching 5 bases. Trimming stripped 6 bases from V and 4 bases from J, with 9 bases between. CDR1 MNHEY and CDR2 SVGEGT come from the germline V gene. The CDR3 spans 13 residues. The CDR3: CASRDGGTGELFF. CDR3 coding DNA: TGTGCCAGCAGAGATGGGGGCACCGGGGAGCTGTTTTTT.

This clonotype was seen a handful of times. The chain employs TRBV6-5 and TRBJ2-5, with D possibly TRBD2 on 6 matching bases. The germline V and J ends were trimmed by 0 bases and 6 bases, with 23 bases remaining between them. Germline V lookup: CDR1 MNHEY, CDR2 SVGAGI. The CDR3 sequence is 18 residues long. CDR3: CASSYSRPGGLGSKTQYF. The CDR3, as DNA: TGTGCCAGCAGTTACTCCCGTCCCGGGGGACTGGGTTCAAAGACCCAGTACTTC.

The chain links TRBV11-1 to TRBJ2-7; 8 bases agree with TRBD1. CDR3 length: 16 amino acids. V was pared by 4 bases and J by 3 bases, with 11 bases of the junction left unmatched. Germline CDR1 and CDR2: SGHAT and FQDESV (reference sequence). The CDR3 loop is CASSYSRQGNDYEQYF. CDR3 bases: TGTGCCAGCAGCTATTCTCGACAGGGGAACGACTACGAGCAGTACTTC.

This clonotype was picked up a small number of times. The chain has TRBV19 and TRBJ2-6; TRBD1 matches 8 bases. The V and J ends lost 3 bases and 0 bases, in that order; junction bases with no gene match: 1. This CDR3 is built from 16 residues. Germline V gene lookup returns CDR1 LNHDA and CDR2 SQIVND (reference sequence). In nucleotides, the CDR3 is TGTGCCAGTAGTATTGGACAGGGCTCTGGGGCCAACGTCCTGACTTTC. Protein product: CASSIGQGSGANVLTF.

The V gene is TRBV29-1, the J gene TRBJ2-7; 7 bases align to TRBD1. The CDR3 contains 13 residues. The ends lost 8 bases at V and 0 bases at J; junction bases unmatched: 7. Germline V gene lookup returns CDR1 SQVTM and CDR2 ANQGSEA. CDR3 sequence reads: CSPRQGSSYEQYF. The CDR3 nucleotides read TGCAGCCCCCGACAGGGAAGCTCCTACGAGCAGTACTTC.

The chain carries TRBV6-6 and TRBJ2-1, with 12 bases fitting TRBD2. V lost 2 bases to trimming and J lost 6 bases; unmatched junction nucleotides: 2. Germline V gene sequence: CDR1 MNHNY, CDR2 SVGAGI (reference sequence). The CDR3 runs to 15 residues. DNA for the CDR3: TGTGCCAGCAGTTACGTACTAGCGGGGGGCAATGAGCAGTTCTTC. It translates to CASSYVLAGGNEQFF.

The table lists this clonotype with a few counts. V is TRBV5-1 and J is TRBJ2-7; 12 bases agree with TRBD1. V shed 5 bases, J shed 6 bases, and the junction held 3 bases outside the gene matches. Looked up from germline, CDR1 is SGHRS and CDR2 is YFSETQ. CDR3 length: 13 amino acids. CDR3 nucleotides: TGCGCCAGCAGAGGGACAGGGGGCGGCGAGCAGTACTTC. It translates to CASRGTGGGEQYF.

This clonotype was recorded many times. The chain carries TRBV20-1 and TRBJ2-1, with 11 bases aligning to TRBD2. Germline V gene lookup returns CDR1 DFQATT and CDR2 SNEGSKA (reference sequence). Trimming removed 6 bases from V and 8 bases from J; junction bases left unmatched: 12. CDR3 length: 15 residues. The CDR3 sequence: CSAPSTSGSSDEQFF. The CDR3 DNA reads as TGCAGTGCGCCGAGCACTAGCGGGAGTTCGGATGAGCAGTTCTTC.

The rearrangement uses TRBV7-6 and TRBJ2-1; a possible D gene is TRBD2 (5 bases). CDR1 is SGHVS, CDR2 FNYEAQ, per germline. The CDR3 length is 16 residues. With 0 bases removed from V and 10 bases from J, the gap between germline ends came to 19 bases. In nucleotides, the CDR3 is TGTGCCAGCAGCTTAGCAGTCAGCGGCTCCCGTCTCGAGCAGTTCTTC. This sequence encodes CASSLAVSGSRLEQFF.

Comments on this clonotype: This may be a read error: a much more frequent sequence differs by one nucleotide. The chain combines TRBV27 with TRBJ2-3; D may correspond to TRBD1 or TRBD2 (5 bases each). The CDR3 loop spans 18 amino acids. Germline V lookup: CDR1 MNHEY, CDR2 SMNVEV (reference sequence). The CDR3 region is CASSLWGSPISSTDAQYF. CDR3 sequence (DNA): TGTGCCAGCAGTTTATGGGGCAGCCCGATTTCTAGCACAGATGCGCAGTATTTT.

The genes are TRBV18 and TRBJ2-3; maybe TRBD1 (6 bases). This CDR3 is 15 amino acids long. Trimming left V 0 bases short and J 3 bases short, with 10 bases between. Germline V CDR1 and CDR2: KGHSH, LQKENI. CDR3 in DNA: TGTGCCAGCTCACCACCGGGACAACCGACAGATACGCAGTATTTT. Amino acid sequence: CASSPPGQPTDTQYF. Full variable domain (remainder filled in from reference TRBV18 and TRBJ2-3): NAGVMQNPRHLVRRRGQEARLRCSPMKGHSHVYWYRQLPEEGLKFMVYLQKENIIDESGMPKERFSAEFPKEGPSILRIQQVVRGDSAAYFCASSPPGQPTDTQYFGPGTRLTVL.

The count of this clonotype is one. This rearrangement joins TRBV6-2 or TRBV6-3 to TRBJ1-5, with D possibly being TRBD1 (6 bases). V lost 0 bases to trimming and J lost 4 bases, with 25 bases between them. The CDR3 spans 20 residues. Germline V lookup: CDR1 MNHEY, CDR2 SVGEGT. The CDR3 bases are TGTGCCAGCAGTTACTCGATACATTTCCGTCTCCGGACAGAAAATCAGCCCCAGCATTTT. Amino acid sequence: CASSYSIHFRLRTENQPQHF.